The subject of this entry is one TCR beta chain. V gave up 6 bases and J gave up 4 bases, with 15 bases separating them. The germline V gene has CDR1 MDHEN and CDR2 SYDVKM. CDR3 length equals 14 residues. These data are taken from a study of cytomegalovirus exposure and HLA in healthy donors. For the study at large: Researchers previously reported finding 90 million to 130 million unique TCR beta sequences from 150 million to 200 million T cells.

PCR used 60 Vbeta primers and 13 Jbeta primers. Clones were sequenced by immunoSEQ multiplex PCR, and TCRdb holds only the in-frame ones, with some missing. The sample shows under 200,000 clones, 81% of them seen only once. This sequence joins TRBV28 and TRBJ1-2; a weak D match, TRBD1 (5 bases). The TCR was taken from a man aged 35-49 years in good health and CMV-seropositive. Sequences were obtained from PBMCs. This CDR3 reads CASRRQRGGYGYTF. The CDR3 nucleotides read TGTGCCAGCAGGCGACAAAGGGGAGGCTATGGCTACACCTTC.